The 2 T cell receptor beta chains reported below all come from one sample, sequenced in a study of CD8 T cells in ankylosing spondylitis. In TCRdb, the 5' RACE reads were re-called with MiXCR into one record per CDR3 protein. The data hold 200,000 to 300,000 distinct CDR3 sequences, with 20% to 30% observed a single time. The source material was blood, either unsorted or a sorted T cell fraction (not recorded which). These receptors all stem from a male donor with ankylosing spondylitis or in good health (not recorded which).

The V gene is TRBV12-3 or TRBV12-4, the J gene TRBJ1-2, with D perhaps matching TRBD1 (6 bases). V gave up 6 bases and J gave up 0 bases, with 20 bases separating them. This CDR3 has 17 residues. The CDR3 region is CASSPVVGAVSNYGYTF. As DNA, the CDR3 is TGTGCCAGCAGCCCCGTTGTGGGGGCTGTTTCTAACTATGGCTACACCTTC.

This rearrangement joins TRBV12-3 or TRBV12-4 to TRBJ2-3; a possible D gene is TRBD2 (5 bases). V gave up 4 bases and J gave up 0 bases, with 11 bases separating them. The CDR3 has 15 amino acids. The CDR3 here is CASSYWRSSTDTQYF. CDR3 nucleotide sequence: TGTGCCAGCAGTTACTGGAGGTCTAGCACAGATACGCAGTATTTT.